This is a list of T cell receptor beta chains from one sample in a study of control samples from healthy donors and cancer patients. Produced via immunoSEQ multiplex PCR; TCRdb's table is partial and in-frame only. The sample holds roughly 50,000 clones, roughly nine tenths seen once. What was sequenced was PBMCs. All receptors come from a man under 40 with colorectal cancer. CDR3s include the opening cysteine and the closing phenylalanine or tryptophan. The D gene is left open where the match is weak. Not all rows give a size; the values are once, few, many and, for expanded clones, a class.

j_gene	v_gene	d_gene	abundance	CDR3nt	CDR3aa
TRBJ2-1	TRBV15	TRBD1	.	TGTGCCACCAGCAGTTCCCGACAGGGGCTTAGGGATGAGCAGTTCTTC	CATSSSRQGLRDEQFF
TRBJ2-1	TRBV6-2/TRBV6-3	.	.	TGTGCCAGCAGTAACCCAGGACCTAATGAGCAGTTCTTC	CASSNPGPNEQFF
TRBJ1-2	TRBV2	.	.	TGTGCCAGGGGAGACAGAGACATCTATGGCTACACCTTC	CARGDRDIYGYTF
TRBJ1-1	TRBV6-1	.	.	TGTGCCAGCAGTGAACGGTATTTGGGCAGAAAACGGAACACTGAAGCTTTCTTT	CASSERYLGRKRNTEAFF
TRBJ2-1	TRBV27	TRBD2	.	TGTGCCAGCACCAATAACGAGGCGGGACTAGCTTCGTCCGGTGAGCAGTTCTTC	CASTNNEAGLASSGEQFF
TRBJ1-2	TRBV19	TRBD1	.	TGTGCCAGTAGTATAATTTCCGGGACAGGGAACTATGGCTACACCTTC	CASSIISGTGNYGYTF
TRBJ2-1	TRBV4-2	TRBD2	.	TGTGCCAGCAGCCAAGGATCTAGCGGGGATGTCAATGAGCAGTTCTTC	CASSQGSSGDVNEQFF
TRBJ2-2	TRBV19	.	.	TGTGCCAGTAGTCCCTCTATCGCCGGGGAGCTGTTTTTT	CASSPSIAGELFF
TRBJ1-2	TRBV5-6	.	.	TGTGCCAGCAGCTTTGGGGGGCTCGGGTATGGCTACACCTTC	CASSFGGLGYGYTF
TRBJ1-5	TRBV27	.	.	TGTGCCAGCAGTTTAAATGGGGGTAATCAGCCCCAGCATTTT	CASSLNGGNQPQHF
TRBJ1-2	TRBV2	.	.	TGTGCCAGCAGTCAAGAAGCCACTAACTATGGCTACACCTTC	CASSQEATNYGYTF
TRBJ1-2	TRBV3-1/TRBV3-2	.	.	TGTGCCAGCAGCCGAGCGGCAGGGAACTATGGCTACACCTTC	CASSRAAGNYGYTF
TRBJ1-2	TRBV5-6	.	.	TGTGCCAGCATCGGGTCGGGGGCGCGCGGCTACACCTTC	CASIGSGARGYTF
TRBJ1-1	TRBV5-5	.	.	TGTGCCAGCAGCTTGTTCGGCGAAGCTTTCTTT	CASSLFGEAFF
TRBJ1-6	TRBV7-6	.	.	TGTGCCAGCAGCTTAGGGGTTCTGGGCTATAATTCACCCCTCCACTTT	CASSLGVLGYNSPLHF
TRBJ1-1	TRBV20-1	.	.	TGCAGTGCTAGAGGGAACACTGAAGCTTTCTTT	CSARGNTEAFF
TRBJ1-1	TRBV4-1	TRBD1	.	TGCGCCAGCAGTCGCCGGGACAGTGGCACTGAAGCTTTCTTT	CASSRRDSGTEAFF
TRBJ2-3	TRBV4-1	TRBD1	.	TGCGCCAGCAGCCAAGGTCGGACAGGGGTTGGAGATACGCAGTATTTT	CASSQGRTGVGDTQYF
TRBJ1-6	TRBV6-5	.	.	TGTGCCAGCAGGACTCCGGGGGGGAATAATTCACCCCTCCACTTT	CASRTPGGNNSPLHF
TRBJ1-1	TRBV2	.	.	TGTGCCAGCAGTGTAGGGGGAGGTACTGAAGCTTTCTTT	CASSVGGGTEAFF
TRBJ1-3	TRBV7-2	.	.	TGTGCCAGCAGCTTTACTGGGGGCTATTTCTCTGGAAACACCATATATTTT	CASSFTGGYFSGNTIYF
TRBJ1-5	TRBV12-3/TRBV12-4	.	.	TGTGCCAGCAGTTTAGGGGAGGCGCAGCCCCAGCATTTT	CASSLGEAQPQHF
TRBJ1-1	TRBV29-1	TRBD1	.	TGCAGCGCCGGGACAGGGGGTTTCGGAGTCACTGAAGCTTTCTTT	CSAGTGGFGVTEAFF
TRBJ1-3	TRBV6-5	.	once	TGTGCCAGCAGTTACTCGACAGGCGCGAGAAACACCATATATTTT	CASSYSTGARNTIYF
TRBJ2-2	TRBV7-7	TRBD2	.	TGTGCCAGCAGCCCTAGCGGGGTGACCGGGGAGCTGTTTTTT	CASSPSGVTGELFF